The TCR beta chain under discussion was sequenced for a study of human T cells and chemical hapten exposure. CDR1 is MNHEY and CDR2 is SVGAGI in the germline V gene. V shed 6 bases and J 7 bases; nucleotides not matched to a gene: 18. This CDR3 has 17 amino acids. Regarding time point: patch test 1, 2 weeks after DPC sensitization. The treatment was: therapeutic diphenylcyclopropenone sensitization with weekly scalp DPC. This clonotype appeared a few times. The antigen remains undetermined. Study findings and constraints: Significantly more large CDR3 similarity clusters were formed by expanded TCRs than by controls.

TCRdb passed the RACE reads through MiXCR, listing each CDR3 protein once. This table holds 75,000 to 100,000 distinct CDR3 sequences, under 15% found once. The TCR sequence derives from a middle-aged woman with alopecia areata. Some clones in this sample may be carry-over from other donors' samples. This chain connects TRBV6-5 to TRBJ2-1, with TRBD2 identical over 7 bases. This material consisted of whole blood, taken in connection with sensitization to the hapten diphenylcyclopropenone (DPC). DNA of the CDR3: TGTGCCAGCAGCAACCTTTTAGCGGGCCCCCGGGGAAATGAGCAGTTCTTC. Its protein product is CASSNLLAGPRGNEQFF.